The 8 T cell receptor beta chains given below trace back to one sample, sequenced in a study of T cell repertoires in cytomegalovirus infection (dated 2019 in TCRdb). TCRdb shows the sequencer as Illumina HiSeq 1500. TCRdb reprocessing: public reads trimmed at Q25 with fastp, clones called with MiXCR, in-frame beta chains kept. For every CDR3 protein sequence, its rows merge into one entry that carries the most common genes and DNA. The sample table lists about 600,000 distinct CDR3 sequences, roughly a quarter of them with a count of one. The ten largest clones add up to 8% of the sample. Sequenced sample: CD8+ T cells from PBMCs. These TCRs come from a human donor in good health (CMV status not recorded). Some clones in this sample may be carry-over from other donors' samples.

The chain couples TRBV7-6 to TRBJ2-5, with no clear D. The V and J ends lost 5 bases and 2 bases respectively, with 15 bases between them. Germline V lookup: CDR1 SGHVS, CDR2 FNYEAQ. This CDR3 has 15 amino acids. The CDR3 protein is CASSPPWTPQETQYF. The CDR3, as DNA: TGTGCCAGCAGCCCACCGTGGACGCCGCAAGAGACCCAGTACTTC. The full variable domain, with the rest looked up from reference TRBV7-6 and TRBJ2-5, is GAGVSQSPRYKVTKRGQDVALRCDPISGHVSLYWYRQALGQGPEFLTYFNYEAQQDKSGLPNDRFSAERPEGSISTLTIQRTEQRDSAMYRCASSPPWTPQETQYFGPGTRLLVL.

V is TRBV2 and J is TRBJ2-5, with TRBD1 matching 7 bases. CDR1 and CDR2 (germline): SNHLY, FYNNEI. This CDR3 spans 13 amino acids. V lost 11 bases, J lost 1 base, and 7 bases stayed unmatched. The CDR3 is CARSRDSQETQYF. The CDR3 DNA is TGTGCCCGATCCCGGGACAGCCAAGAGACCCAGTACTTC.

The V and J genes are TRBV29-1 and TRBJ1-2, with D possibly being TRBD1 (6 bases). CDR1 is SQVTM, CDR2 ANQGSEA, per germline. The V end was cut by 0 bases, the J end by 0 bases, with 11 bases between. The CDR3 is made up of 15 amino acids. In DNA form, the CDR3 reads TGCAGCGTTGAAGATTTCAGGGGCACTAACTATGGCTACACCTTC. As protein: CSVEDFRGTNYGYTF.

A few counts support this clonotype. CDR3 protein: CASKWVGTEAFF. DNA of the CDR3: TGTGCCAGCAAATGGGTGGGGACGGAAGCTTTCTTT. V usage is TRBV12-3 or TRBV12-4 and J usage is TRBJ1-1; TRBD1 is a possible D gene (5 bases). The germline V and J ends were trimmed by 7 bases and 8 bases, with 14 bases remaining between them. The CDR3 is made up of 12 amino acids.

The chain has TRBV19 and TRBJ2-7; 10 positions match TRBD1. The ends lost 4 bases at V and 3 bases at J; junction bases unmatched: 6. This CDR3 region has 15 residues. Germline V gene data show CDR1 as LNHDA and CDR2 as SQIVND (reference sequence). CDR3 sequence reads: CASSRDRGKDYEQYF. CDR3 in DNA: TGTGCCAGTAGTAGGGACAGGGGAAAGGACTACGAGCAGTACTTC.

This clonotype was seen a handful of times. J is TRBJ2-7 and V is TRBV27, with TRBD1 matching 10 bases. Germline assignment: CDR1 MNHEY and CDR2 SMNVEV (reference sequence). Trimming removed 4 bases from V and 6 bases from J; junction bases left unmatched: 3. The CDR3 covers 13 residues. CDR3 in amino acids: CASSWTGGIEQYF. The DNA of the CDR3 is TGTGCCAGCAGTTGGACAGGGGGGATCGAGCAGTACTTC.

This clonotype was seen more than once but under ten times. This chain links TRBV27 with TRBJ1-6; TRBD1 might be the D (6 bases). Germline CDR1 reads MNHEY; CDR2 reads SMNVEV (reference sequence). This CDR3 region has 15 residues. V lost 5 bases and J lost 7, with 15 bases in between. As DNA, the CDR3 is TGTGCCAGCAGTCCGGGGGCGGGGGCGAATTCACCCCTCCACTTT. The encoded protein is CASSPGAGANSPLHF.

This clonotype was observed a single time. The chain carries TRBV5-4 and TRBJ1-6; 7 bases are shared with TRBD1. V trimming: 4 bases; J trimming: 6 bases; junction bases outside the gene matches: 7. The germline CDR1 and CDR2 sequences are SGHNT and YYREEE (reference sequence). The CDR3 has 15 residues. The CDR3 protein is CASSPHGQVNSPLHF. In nucleotides, the CDR3 is TGTGCCAGCAGCCCGCACGGACAGGTTAATTCACCCCTCCACTTT.